These T cell receptor beta chains were read from a single sample in a study of technical replicates of blood from several donors. The protocol was immunoSEQ multiplex PCR, while the TCRdb copy is restricted to in-frame clones and leaves out a portion. The sample holds 56,000 or so clones, over 85% seen once. Sequenced sample: PBMCs. These receptors originate from a human donor in good health. Some clones in this sample may be carry-over from other donors' samples. Each CDR3 is given with its conserved first and last residue. The D gene is left open where the match is weak. Not all rows give a size; the values are once, few, many and, for expanded clones, a class.

TRBV21-1	.	TRBJ2-7	.	TGTGCCAGCAGCAAAGGGACAGACTCCTACGAGCAGTACTTC	CASSKGTDSYEQYF
TRBV4-1	.	TRBJ2-2	TRBD2	TGCGCCAGCAGCCAAGATGCGCGGGGGGCTCACGGGGAGCTGTTTTTT	CASSQDARGAHGELFF
TRBV4-2	.	TRBJ2-5	.	TGTGCCAGCAGCGCGAACAGGGTTCCAGAGACCCAGTACTTC	CASSANRVPETQYF
TRBV7-8	.	TRBJ2-1	TRBD2	TGTGCCAGCAGCTTGAGGACTAGCGGAGCCTACAATGAGCAGTTCTTC	CASSLRTSGAYNEQFF
TRBV30	.	TRBJ1-2	.	TGTGCCTGGAGTTTCGGCCAGTCCCAGGTGGACACCTTC	CAWSFGQSQVDTF
TRBV5-6	.	TRBJ2-5	.	TGTGCCAGCACCGCTCGGGGGGCTGCGGAGACCCAGTACTTC	CASTARGAAETQYF
TRBV2	.	TRBJ1-6	TRBD1	TGTGCCAGCATCAAAGGGGGGACAGGGGGCTTAAATTCACCCCTCCACTTT	CASIKGGTGGLNSPLHF
TRBV9	.	TRBJ2-3	TRBD1	TGTGCCAGCAGCGTAGTAGAGACAGGGAAGGATACGCAGTATTTT	CASSVVETGKDTQYF
TRBV6-6	.	TRBJ2-7	TRBD1	TGTGCCAGCAGCCGACAGGGGGCAGGGGACGAGCAGTACTTC	CASSRQGAGDEQYF
TRBV5-1	.	TRBJ2-5	TRBD1	TGCGCCAGCAGCCTCACGAACAGGGGAACCGGCGAGACCCAGTACTTC	CASSLTNRGTGETQYF
TRBV5-4	.	TRBJ2-1	.	TGTGCCAGCAGCTTTAGTTCTGAGCAGTTCTTC	CASSFSSEQFF
TRBV7-2	.	TRBJ2-7	.	TGTGCCAGCAGCTCAACAGGTTCTTACGAGCAGTACTTC	CASSSTGSYEQYF
TRBV15	.	TRBJ1-2	.	TGTGCCACCAGCAGAGCTACAGGAGATCCCTATGGCTACACCTTC	CATSRATGDPYGYTF
TRBV6-5	.	TRBJ1-2	.	TGTGCCAGCAGTTACCAACAGGGCTGGGGCTACACCTTC	CASSYQQGWGYTF
TRBV5-1	.	TRBJ2-5	TRBD2	TGCGCCAGCAGGAGCGGGGGGGCGGCGGAAGAGACCCAGTACTTC	CASRSGGAAEETQYF
TRBV7-2	.	TRBJ2-3	TRBD2	TGTGCCAGCAGCTTCCGGGAGGGTAGCACAGATACGCAGTATTTT	CASSFREGSTDTQYF
TRBV4-1	.	TRBJ2-5	TRBD2	TGCGCCAGCAGCCGGGGCGAGGGAAGCGGGGAAGAGACCCAGTACTTC	CASSRGEGSGEETQYF
TRBV9	.	TRBJ1-2	.	TGTGCCAGCACTCCCAGTGTGTACGTAGGAGGGCGCAACTATGGCTACACCTTC	CASTPSVYVGGRNYGYTF
TRBV7-9	once	TRBJ2-3	.	TGTGCCACTAAGGGGCCCCAAGCGGGAGATACGCAGTATTTT	CATKGPQAGDTQYF
TRBV12-5	.	TRBJ1-2	TRBD1	TGTGCTAGTGCGGGACAGAACTATGGCTACACCTTC	CASAGQNYGYTF
TRBV7-9	.	TRBJ2-1	TRBD2	TGTGCCAGCAGCGCCTGGAGCGGGGAGTACAATGAGCAGTTCTTC	CASSAWSGEYNEQFF
TRBV18	.	TRBJ2-1	TRBD2	TGTGCCAGCTCACCATTAGCGGGAGTGAATGAGCAGTTCTTC	CASSPLAGVNEQFF
TRBV6-6	.	TRBJ2-7	TRBD1	TGTGCCAGCAGACAGGGGTGGGAGCAGTACTTC	CASRQGWEQYF
TRBV18	once	TRBJ2-1	.	TGTGCCAGCTCACCACCCTCGAGACAGGACTACAATGAGCAGTTCTTC	CASSPPSRQDYNEQFF
TRBV29-1	.	TRBJ1-6	.	TGCAGCGTTGAGGGGGGAGACATGTGTTGCGATTCACCCCTCCACTTT	CSVEGGDMCCDSPLHF
TRBV7-9	.	TRBJ2-1	TRBD2	TGTGCCAGCAGCTTAAGGGGGACTAGCGGGAAAAACAATGAGCAGTTCTTC	CASSLRGTSGKNNEQFF
TRBV5-6	.	TRBJ1-5	.	TGTGCCAGCAGCGCCCGGACACGCAATCAGCCCCAGCATTTT	CASSARTRNQPQHF
TRBV4-3	.	TRBJ1-6	.	TGCGCCAGCAGCCAAGACGGGGAAAATTCACCCCTCCACTTT	CASSQDGENSPLHF
TRBV9	once	TRBJ1-6	TRBD1	TGTGCCAGCAGCGAGAGAGGGGACAGCATATTGGGGCTCCACTTT	CASSERGDSILGLHF
TRBV2	few	TRBJ2-7	TRBD2	TGTGCCAGCAGTGATTCGCTAGCGGGGCGGTACGAGCAGTACTTC	CASSDSLAGRYEQYF
TRBV5-4	once	TRBJ1-2	.	TGTGCCAGCAGCTTGAGAACAGGGATTTCTAACTATGGCTACACCTTC	CASSLRTGISNYGYTF
TRBV28	.	TRBJ2-7	TRBD1	TGTGCCAGCAGCTCGGGACAGATCTACGAGCAGTACTTC	CASSSGQIYEQYF
TRBV27	.	TRBJ2-7	TRBD2	TGTGCCAGCAGTTTGAGCGGGGGGGGCTCCTACGAGCAGTACTTC	CASSLSGGGSYEQYF
TRBV5-4	.	TRBJ2-3	.	TGTGCCAGCAGCCCGACTACCGGTACGCAGTATTTT	CASSPTTGTQYF
TRBV6-1	.	TRBJ2-5	TRBD2	TGTGCCAGCCAGCGGGGGGGCCGCGAGACCCAGTACTTC	CASQRGGRETQYF
TRBV12-5	.	TRBJ1-3	.	TGTGCTAGTGGGATTGACAGTTCACAGATATATTTT	CASGIDSSQIYF
TRBV19	.	TRBJ1-2	TRBD1	TGTGCCAGTAGTATCTTGGCAGGGGGGTATGGCTACACCTTC	CASSILAGGYGYTF
TRBV6-6	.	TRBJ2-2	.	TGTGCCACCCTACGGACAGCGAACACCGGGGAGCTGTTTTTT	CATLRTANTGELFF
TRBV4-1	.	TRBJ1-1	.	TGCGCCAGCAGCCCGCGTTCTACGAACACTGAAGCTTTCTTT	CASSPRSTNTEAFF
TRBV10-3	.	TRBJ2-5	.	TGTGCCATCAGTGCCGGGGAGACCCAGTACTTC	CAISAGETQYF
TRBV6-5	.	TRBJ1-6	.	TGTGCCAGCAGCACCGGATACAGGGATAGTTCACCCCTCCACTTT	CASSTGYRDSSPLHF